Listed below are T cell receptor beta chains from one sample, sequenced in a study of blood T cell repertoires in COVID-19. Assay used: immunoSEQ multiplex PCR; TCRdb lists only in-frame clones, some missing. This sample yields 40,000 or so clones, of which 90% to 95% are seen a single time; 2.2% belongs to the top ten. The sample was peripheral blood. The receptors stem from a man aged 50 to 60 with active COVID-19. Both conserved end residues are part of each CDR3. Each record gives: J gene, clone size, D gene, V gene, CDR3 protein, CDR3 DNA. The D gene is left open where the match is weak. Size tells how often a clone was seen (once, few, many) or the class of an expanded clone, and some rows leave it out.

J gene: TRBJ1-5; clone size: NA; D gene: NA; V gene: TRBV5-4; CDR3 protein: CASSLGGERGQPQHF; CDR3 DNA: TGTGCCAGCAGCTTGGGGGGGGAGAGGGGTCAGCCCCAGCATTTT
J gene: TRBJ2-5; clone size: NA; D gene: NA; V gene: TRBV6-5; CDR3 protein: CASSYSAGRETQYF; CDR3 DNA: TGTGCCAGCAGTTACTCGGCGGGGAGAGAGACCCAGTACTTC
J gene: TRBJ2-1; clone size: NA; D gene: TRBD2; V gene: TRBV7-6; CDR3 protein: CASSLALAGGLRRYEQFF; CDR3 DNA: TGTGCCAGCAGCTTAGCACTAGCGGGGGGGCTTAGGAGGTATGAGCAGTTCTTC
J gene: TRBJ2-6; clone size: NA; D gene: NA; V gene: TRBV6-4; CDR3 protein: CASSEAGPSGANVLTF; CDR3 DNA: TGTGCCAGCAGTGAAGCAGGCCCCTCTGGGGCCAACGTCCTGACTTTC
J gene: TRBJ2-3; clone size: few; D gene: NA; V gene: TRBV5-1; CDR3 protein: CASSLEGDTQYF; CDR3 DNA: TGCGCCAGCAGCTTGGAGGGGGATACGCAGTATTTT
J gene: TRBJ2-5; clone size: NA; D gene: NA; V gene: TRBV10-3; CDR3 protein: CAISEDQRQETQYF; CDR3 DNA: TGTGCCATCAGTGAGGACCAGCGGCAAGAGACCCAGTACTTC
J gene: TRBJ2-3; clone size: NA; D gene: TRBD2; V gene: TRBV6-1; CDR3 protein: CASSVRTSGSHNTDTQYF; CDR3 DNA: TGTGCCAGCAGTGTTCGGACTAGCGGGAGCCACAACACAGATACGCAGTATTTT
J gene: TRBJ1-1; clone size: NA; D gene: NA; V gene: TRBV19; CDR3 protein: CASSMGRGTEAFF; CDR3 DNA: TGTGCCAGTAGTATGGGTCGGGGTACTGAAGCTTTCTTT
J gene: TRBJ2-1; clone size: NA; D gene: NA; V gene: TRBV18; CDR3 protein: CASSPTEYNEQFF; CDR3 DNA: TGTGCCAGCTCACCAACGGAGTACAATGAGCAGTTCTTC
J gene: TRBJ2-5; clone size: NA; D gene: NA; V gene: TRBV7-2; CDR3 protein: CASSWAGETQYF; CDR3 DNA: TGTGCCAGCAGCTGGGCGGGGGAGACCCAGTACTTC
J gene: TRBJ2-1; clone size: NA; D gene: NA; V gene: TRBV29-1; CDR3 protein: CSVEPRAGGNNEQFF; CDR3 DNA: TGCAGCGTTGAACCCAGGGCCGGCGGGAACAATGAGCAGTTCTTC
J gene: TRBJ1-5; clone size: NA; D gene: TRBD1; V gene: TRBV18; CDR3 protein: CASSPQGAGTDQPQHF; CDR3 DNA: TGTGCCAGCTCACCACAGGGGGCAGGTACTGATCAGCCCCAGCATTTT
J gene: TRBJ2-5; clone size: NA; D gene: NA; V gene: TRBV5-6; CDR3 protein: CASSFVGETQYF; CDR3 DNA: TGTGCCAGCAGCTTCGTCGGAGAGACCCAGTACTTC
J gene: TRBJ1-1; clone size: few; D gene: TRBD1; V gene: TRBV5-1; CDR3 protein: CASSYQTGVGTEAFF; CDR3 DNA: TGCGCCAGCAGCTATCAAACAGGGGTTGGGACTGAAGCTTTCTTT
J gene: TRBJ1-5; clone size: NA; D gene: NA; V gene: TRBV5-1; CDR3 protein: CASSLGGYSNQPQHF; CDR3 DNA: TGCGCCAGCAGCTTAGGCGGGTATAGCAATCAGCCCCAGCATTTT
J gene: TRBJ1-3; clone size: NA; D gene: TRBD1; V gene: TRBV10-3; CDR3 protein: CAISEYRDRADTIYF; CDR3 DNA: TGTGCCATCAGTGAGTACCGGGACAGGGCGGACACCATATATTTT
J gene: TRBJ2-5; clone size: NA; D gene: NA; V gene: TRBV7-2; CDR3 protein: CASSFYGQIETQYF; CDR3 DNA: TGTGCCAGCAGCTTCTACGGACAGATAGAGACCCAGTACTTC
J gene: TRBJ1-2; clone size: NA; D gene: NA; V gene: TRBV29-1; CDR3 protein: CSVEGEDGYTF; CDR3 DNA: TGCAGCGTTGAAGGGGAGGATGGCTACACCTTC
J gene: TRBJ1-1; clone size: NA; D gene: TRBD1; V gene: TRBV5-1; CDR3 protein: CASSLGRGLQGITEAFF; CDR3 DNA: TGCGCCAGCAGCTTGGGAAGGGGCTTACAGGGGATCACTGAAGCTTTCTTT
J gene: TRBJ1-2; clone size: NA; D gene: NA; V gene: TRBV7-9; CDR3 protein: CASSLVRGTLYF; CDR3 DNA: TGTGCCAGCAGCTTAGTCCGGGGGACCCTTTACTTC
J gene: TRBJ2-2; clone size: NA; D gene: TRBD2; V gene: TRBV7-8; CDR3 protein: CASSRPGGDTGELFF; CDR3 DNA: TGTGCCAGCAGCCGGCCGGGGGGGGACACCGGGGAGCTGTTTTTT
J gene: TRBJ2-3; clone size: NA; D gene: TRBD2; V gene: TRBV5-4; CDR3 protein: CAGGEDDTQYF; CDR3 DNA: TGTGCTGGGGGGGAGGACGATACGCAGTATTTT
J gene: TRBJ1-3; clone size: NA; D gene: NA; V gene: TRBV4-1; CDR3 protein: CASSQDNGLGNTIYF; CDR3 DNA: TGCGCCAGCAGCCAAGATAACGGACTAGGAAACACCATATATTTT
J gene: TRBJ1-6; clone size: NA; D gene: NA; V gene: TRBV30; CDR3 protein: CAWGRVNRGADNSPLHF; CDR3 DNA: TGTGCCTGGGGTAGGGTTAATAGGGGCGCCGATAATTCACCCCTCCACTTT
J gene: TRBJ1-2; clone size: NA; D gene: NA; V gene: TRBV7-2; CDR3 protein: CASSLARSNYGYTF; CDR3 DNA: TGTGCCAGCAGCTTAGCCAGGTCAAACTATGGCTACACCTTC
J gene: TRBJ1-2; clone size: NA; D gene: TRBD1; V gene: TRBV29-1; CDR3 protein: CSVVRQGAPGGYTF; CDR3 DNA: TGCAGCGTTGTCCGACAGGGGGCGCCGGGCGGCTACACCTTC
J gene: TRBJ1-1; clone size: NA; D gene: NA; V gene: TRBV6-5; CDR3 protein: CASYGAVEAFF; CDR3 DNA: TGTGCCAGTTATGGGGCAGTCGAAGCTTTCTTT
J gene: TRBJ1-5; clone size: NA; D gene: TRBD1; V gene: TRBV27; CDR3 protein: CASSKQGTQPQHF; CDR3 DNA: TGTGCCAGCAGTAAACAGGGGACTCAGCCCCAGCATTTT
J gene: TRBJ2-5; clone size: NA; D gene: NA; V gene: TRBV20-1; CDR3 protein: CSAADQETQYF; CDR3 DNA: TGCAGTGCTGCGGACCAAGAGACCCAGTACTTC
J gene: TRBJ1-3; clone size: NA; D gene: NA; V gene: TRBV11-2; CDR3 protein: CASSLVSSGNTIYF; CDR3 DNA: TGTGCCAGCAGCTTGGTGAGCTCTGGAAACACCATATATTTT
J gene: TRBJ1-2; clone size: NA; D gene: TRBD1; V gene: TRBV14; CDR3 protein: CASSQWTGGVGGYTF; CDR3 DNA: TGTGCCAGCAGCCAATGGACAGGGGGCGTCGGTGGCTACACCTTC
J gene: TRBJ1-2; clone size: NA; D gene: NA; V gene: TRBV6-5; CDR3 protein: CASRTKPYGYTF; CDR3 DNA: TGTGCCAGCAGGACAAAACCCTATGGCTACACCTTC
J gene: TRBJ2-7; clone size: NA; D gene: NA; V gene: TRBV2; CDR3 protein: CASDDGTSYEQYF; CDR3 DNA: TGTGCCAGCGACGACGGGACATCCTACGAGCAGTACTTC
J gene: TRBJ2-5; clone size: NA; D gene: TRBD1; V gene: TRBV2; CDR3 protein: CASRKGTGDQETQYF; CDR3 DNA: TGTGCCAGCAGGAAGGGGACAGGGGACCAAGAGACCCAGTACTTC
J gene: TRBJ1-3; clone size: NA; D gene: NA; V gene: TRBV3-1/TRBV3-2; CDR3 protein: CASSQEQGDGNTIYF; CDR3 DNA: TGTGCCAGCAGCCAAGAACAGGGTGACGGAAACACCATATATTTT
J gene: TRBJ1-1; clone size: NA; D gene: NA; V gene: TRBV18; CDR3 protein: CASSPAGTEAFF; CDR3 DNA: TGTGCCAGCTCACCCGCGGGCACTGAAGCTTTCTTT
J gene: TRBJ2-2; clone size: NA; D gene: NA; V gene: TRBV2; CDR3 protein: CASSENREPGELFF; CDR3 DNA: TGTGCCAGCAGCGAAAACAGGGAGCCCGGGGAGCTGTTTTTT
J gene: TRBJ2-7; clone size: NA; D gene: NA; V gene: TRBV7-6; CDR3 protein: CASSRPRGPSSYEQYF; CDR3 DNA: TGTGCCAGCAGCCGGCCAAGGGGCCCGAGCTCCTACGAGCAGTACTTC
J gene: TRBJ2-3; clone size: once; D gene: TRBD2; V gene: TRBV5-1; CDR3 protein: CASSLDVPGGADTQYF; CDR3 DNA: TGCGCCAGCAGCTTGGACGTTCCGGGAGGGGCAGATACGCAGTATTTT
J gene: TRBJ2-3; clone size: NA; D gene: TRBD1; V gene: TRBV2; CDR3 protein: CASSRDRGTDTQYF; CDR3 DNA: TGTGCCAGTTCCCGGGACAGGGGGACAGATACGCAGTATTTT
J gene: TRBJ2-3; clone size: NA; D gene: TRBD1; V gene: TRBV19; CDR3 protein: CASSTPGTGSTQYF; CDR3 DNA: TGTGCCAGTAGTACCCCCGGGACAGGGTCTACGCAGTATTTT
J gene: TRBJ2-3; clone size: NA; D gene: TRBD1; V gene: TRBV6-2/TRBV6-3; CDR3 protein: CASSYSGQGSTDTQYF; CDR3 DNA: TGTGCCAGCAGTTACTCAGGACAGGGAAGCACAGATACGCAGTATTTT
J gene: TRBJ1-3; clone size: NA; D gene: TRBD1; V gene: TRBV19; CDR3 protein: CASSYRDSTIYF; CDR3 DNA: TGTGCCAGTAGTTACCGGGACAGCACCATATATTTT
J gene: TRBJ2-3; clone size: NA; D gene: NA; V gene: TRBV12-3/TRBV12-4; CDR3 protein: CASGESAQYF; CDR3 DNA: TGTGCCAGCGGGGAGAGCGCGCAGTATTTT
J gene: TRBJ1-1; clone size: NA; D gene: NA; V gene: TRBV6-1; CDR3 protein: CASSELPGGYTEAFF; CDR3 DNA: TGTGCCAGCAGTGAACTGCCAGGCGGGTACACTGAAGCTTTCTTT
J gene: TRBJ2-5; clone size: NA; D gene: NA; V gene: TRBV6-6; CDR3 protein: CASSQSPTGLETQYF; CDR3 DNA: TGTGCCAGCAGCCAATCCCCTACAGGGTTAGAGACCCAGTACTTC
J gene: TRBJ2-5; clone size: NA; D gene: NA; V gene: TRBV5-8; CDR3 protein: CASSLKGVTETQYF; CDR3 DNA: TGTGCCAGCAGCTTAAAGGGGGTGACAGAGACCCAGTACTTC
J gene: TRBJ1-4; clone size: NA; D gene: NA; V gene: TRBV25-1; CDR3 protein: CASSAFAGANEKLFF; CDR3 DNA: TGTGCCAGCAGTGCCTTCGCTGGGGCAAATGAAAAACTGTTTTTT
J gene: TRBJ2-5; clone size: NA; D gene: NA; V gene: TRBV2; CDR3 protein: CASRAEETQYF; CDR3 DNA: TGTGCCAGCAGGGCGGAAGAGACCCAGTACTTC
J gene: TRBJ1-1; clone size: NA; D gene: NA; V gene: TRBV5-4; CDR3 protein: CASSLGRAIEAFF; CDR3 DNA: TGTGCCAGCAGCTTGGGCAGGGCAATTGAAGCTTTCTTT
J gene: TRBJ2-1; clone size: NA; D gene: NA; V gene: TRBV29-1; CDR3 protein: CSVEPGSVPEQFF; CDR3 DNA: TGCAGCGTTGAGCCAGGGTCGGTTCCTGAGCAGTTCTTC
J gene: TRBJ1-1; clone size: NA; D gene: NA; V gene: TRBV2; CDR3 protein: CASSERVEEAFF; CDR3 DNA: TGTGCCAGCAGTGAACGGGTTGAAGAAGCTTTCTTT
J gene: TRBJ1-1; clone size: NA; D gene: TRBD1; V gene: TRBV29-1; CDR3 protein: CSVGDRLNTEAFF; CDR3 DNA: TGCAGCGTGGGGGACAGATTGAACACTGAAGCTTTCTTT